Each of the 9 T cell receptor beta chains below was sequenced from the same sample in a study of blood T cell repertoires in COVID-19. TCRdb keeps only in-frame clones here, not all; method: immunoSEQ multiplex PCR. This table has a few hundred thousand clones, 85% to 90% appearing once. The sample was PBMCs or T cells enriched from blood (not recorded which). These TCRs come from a woman aged 60-75 years who had recovered from COVID-19.

This chain links TRBV3-1 (or the pseudogene TRBV3-2) with TRBJ2-1; TRBD2 might be the D (7 bases). V shed 8 bases and J shed 7 bases, with 15 bases lying between them. The CDR3 is made up of 13 amino acids. Germline V CDR1 and CDR2: LGHDT, YNNKEL (reference sequence). The CDR3 DNA sequence: TGTGCCAGCCACTCCGGGGGGCGGAATGAGCAGTTCTTC. Residues: CASHSGGRNEQFF.

This chain joins TRBV19 and TRBJ1-1; 9 nucleotides line up with TRBD1. CDR1 and CDR2 from the germline V gene are LNHDA and SQIVND (reference sequence). Germline trimming cut 8 bases from V and 0 bases from J; bases unmatched to any gene: 1. The CDR3 has 13 amino acids. CDR3 coding DNA: TGTGCCAGTGGGACAGGGATGAACACTGAAGCTTTCTTT. It translates to CASGTGMNTEAFF.

The rearrangement uses TRBV20-1 and TRBJ2-1; 10 positions agree with TRBD2. The CDR3 has 16 amino acids. V was clipped by 3 bases and J by 0 bases; unmatched bases: 5. Germline V CDR1 and CDR2: DFQATT, SNEGSKA (reference sequence). CDR3 sequence: CSASGPSGSSYNEQFF. CDR3 nucleotides: TGCAGTGCTAGTGGGCCTAGCGGGAGCTCCTACAATGAGCAGTTCTTC.

The chain employs TRBV7-2 and TRBJ1-1, with a possible D match to TRBD1 (6 bases). Trimming took 1 base from V and 3 from J, leaving 9 bases between them. The V gene's germline CDR1 is SGHTA and CDR2 FQGNSA. The CDR3 sequence is 14 residues long. Written as DNA, the CDR3 is TGTGCCAGCAGCTTAGGGACAGTTTACACTGAAGCTTTCTTT. Translated, it gives CASSLGTVYTEAFF.

V usage is TRBV18 and J usage is TRBJ2-7, with 7 bases identical to TRBD1. V was pared by 4 bases and J by 6 bases, with 15 bases of the junction left unmatched. The CDR3 sequence is 16 residues long. Germline-derived CDR1 and CDR2 are KGHSH and LQKENI. The CDR3: CASSRETGSRGVEQYF. DNA for the CDR3: TGTGCCAGCTCACGAGAGACAGGGTCAAGGGGTGTCGAGCAGTACTTC.

The J gene is TRBJ2-5, the V gene TRBV10-2; 8 bases match TRBD2. The CDR3 is 17 amino acids. J was trimmed by 1 base and V by 0 bases; bases with no gene match: 7. Germline CDR1 is WSHSY and CDR2 is SAAADI. In DNA form, the CDR3 reads TGCGCCAGCAGTGAGTCGTCGATAGCGGGATCCCAAGAGACCCAGTACTTC. Translating gives CASSESSIAGSQETQYF.

In this sample, this clone turned up once. This chain connects TRBV5-1 to TRBJ2-7; 8 bases align to TRBD1. Germline CDR1 is SGHRS and CDR2 is YFSETQ. This CDR3 comprises 13 residues. Losses at the gene ends were 4 bases for V and 3 bases for J; bases not matched to a gene: 3. In nucleotides, the CDR3 is TGCGCCAGCAGCCTACAGGGGGACTACGAGCAGTACTTC. Encoded protein: CASSLQGDYEQYF. The complete variable domain, with remaining parts taken from reference TRBV5-1 and TRBJ2-7, reads KAGVTQTPRYLIKTRGQQVTLSCSPISGHRSVSWYQQTPGQGLQFLFEYFSETQRNKGNFPGRFSGRQFSNSRSEMNVSTLELGDSALYLCASSLQGDYEQYFGPGTRLTVT.

The rearrangement uses TRBV28 and TRBJ2-7; maybe TRBD1 (5 bases). Per germline, CDR1 MDHEN and CDR2 SYDVKM. CDR3 length: 15 amino acids. Trimming stripped 7 bases from V and 1 base from J, with 17 bases between. The CDR3: CASISFGALSYEQYF. The CDR3 DNA is TGTGCCAGCATTTCCTTTGGGGCGCTTTCCTACGAGCAGTACTTC.

The chain carries TRBV6-5 and TRBJ1-5; 8 bases are shared with TRBD1. Germline CDR1 reads MNHEY; CDR2 reads SVGAGI. The ends lost 4 bases at V and 1 base at J; junction bases unmatched: 3. This CDR3 has 15 residues. This chain's CDR3 is CASSLTGVSNQPQHF. The CDR3 nucleotides read TGTGCCAGCAGTTTGACAGGGGTAAGCAATCAGCCCCAGCATTTT.